Listed below are T cell receptor beta chains from one sample, sequenced in a study of blood T cell repertoires in COVID-19. The assay was immunoSEQ multiplex PCR, and TCRdb's table has in-frame clones only and misses some. The sample has 300,000 or so clones, about nine tenths seen once. Sequencing was performed on peripheral blood. These receptors were collected from a woman aged 40 to 50 who had recovered from COVID-19. CDR3s include the opening cysteine and the closing phenylalanine or tryptophan. The D gene is left open where the match is weak. Clone size, where shown, is once, few, many, or a class for clones that have expanded.

cdr3_aa: CASSPQGTTNYGYTF
cdr3_nt: TGTGCCAGCAGTCCCCAAGGGACAACTAACTATGGCTACACCTTC
v_call: TRBV6-2/TRBV6-3
clone_size: .
j_call: TRBJ1-2
d_call: .

cdr3_aa: CASSLGQLQETQYF
cdr3_nt: TGTGCCAGCAGCTTGGGACAGCTCCAAGAGACCCAGTACTTC
v_call: TRBV5-8
clone_size: .
j_call: TRBJ2-5
d_call: .

cdr3_aa: CATRTGNYGYTF
cdr3_nt: TGTGCCACCCGGACAGGGAACTATGGCTACACCTTC
v_call: TRBV2
clone_size: .
j_call: TRBJ1-2
d_call: TRBD1

cdr3_aa: CASSQDLWPEGAFF
cdr3_nt: TGTGCCAGCAGCCAAGATCTATGGCCGGAGGGAGCTTTCTTT
v_call: TRBV4-2
clone_size: .
j_call: TRBJ1-1
d_call: .

cdr3_aa: CASSQSNTGTLSYEQYF
cdr3_nt: TGCGCCAGCAGCCAGAGCAATACCGGGACACTTTCCTACGAGCAGTACTTC
v_call: TRBV4-3
clone_size: .
j_call: TRBJ2-7
d_call: .

cdr3_aa: CASSFGGDLYGYTF
cdr3_nt: TGTGCCAGCAGCTTCGGCGGCGATCTCTATGGCTACACCTTC
v_call: TRBV5-8
clone_size: .
j_call: TRBJ1-2
d_call: .

cdr3_aa: CASRSFSGGATDTQYF
cdr3_nt: TGTGCCAGTAGATCCTTTAGCGGGGGGGCTACAGATACGCAGTATTTT
v_call: TRBV19
clone_size: .
j_call: TRBJ2-3
d_call: TRBD2

cdr3_aa: CASSRLGLADTGELFF
cdr3_nt: TGTGCCAGCAGTAGACTGGGACTAGCGGACACCGGGGAGCTGTTTTTT
v_call: TRBV27
clone_size: few
j_call: TRBJ2-2
d_call: TRBD2

cdr3_aa: CASRYTGLHEQYF
cdr3_nt: TGTGCCAGCAGATACACAGGGTTGCACGAGCAGTACTTC
v_call: TRBV12-3/TRBV12-4
clone_size: few
j_call: TRBJ2-7
d_call: .

cdr3_aa: CASSESPATNEKLFF
cdr3_nt: TGTGCCAGCAGCGAAAGCCCTGCAACTAATGAAAAACTGTTTTTT
v_call: TRBV5-4
clone_size: .
j_call: TRBJ1-4
d_call: .

cdr3_aa: CASSGQGAYNEQFF
cdr3_nt: TGTGCCAGCTCCGGACAGGGAGCCTACAATGAGCAGTTCTTC
v_call: TRBV18
clone_size: many
j_call: TRBJ2-1
d_call: TRBD1

cdr3_aa: CASSIRLGGTDYYGYTF
cdr3_nt: TGTGCCAGCAGCATTCGACTCGGCGGGACGGATTACTATGGCTACACCTTC
v_call: TRBV7-9
clone_size: .
j_call: TRBJ1-2
d_call: .

cdr3_aa: CASRRTGNYGYTF
cdr3_nt: TGTGCCAGCAGGCGGACGGGGAACTATGGCTACACCTTC
v_call: TRBV7-2
clone_size: .
j_call: TRBJ1-2
d_call: .

cdr3_aa: CASSDASSTDTQYF
cdr3_nt: TGTGCCAGCAGTGATGCGTCTAGCACAGATACGCAGTATTTT
v_call: TRBV2
clone_size: .
j_call: TRBJ2-3
d_call: .

cdr3_aa: CASSFPGTHANTGELFF
cdr3_nt: TGTGCCAGCAGCTTCCCCGGGACACACGCGAACACCGGGGAGCTGTTTTTT
v_call: TRBV7-9
clone_size: .
j_call: TRBJ2-2
d_call: .

cdr3_aa: CASSSGHLGYGYTF
cdr3_nt: TGTGCCAGCAGCTCCGGACATCTCGGCTATGGCTACACCTTC
v_call: TRBV11-2
clone_size: .
j_call: TRBJ1-2
d_call: .

cdr3_aa: CASSLGGPQGTGYTF
cdr3_nt: TGTGCCAGCAGCTTAGGCGGGCCACAGGGAACTGGCTACACCTTC
v_call: TRBV7-2
clone_size: .
j_call: TRBJ1-2
d_call: .

cdr3_aa: CASSMRTGSLKNTEAFF
cdr3_nt: TGTGCCAGTAGTATGAGGACAGGGTCTCTAAAGAACACTGAAGCTTTCTTT
v_call: TRBV19
clone_size: .
j_call: TRBJ1-1
d_call: TRBD1

cdr3_aa: CASSLRGSYGYTF
cdr3_nt: TGTGCCAGCAGTTTAAGGGGGAGCTATGGCTACACCTTC
v_call: TRBV28
clone_size: once
j_call: TRBJ1-2
d_call: .

cdr3_aa: CATSRDNGYGYTF
cdr3_nt: TGTGCCACCAGCAGAGACAACGGCTATGGCTACACCTTC
v_call: TRBV15
clone_size: .
j_call: TRBJ1-2
d_call: .

cdr3_aa: CASSCPRALGGNTIYF
cdr3_nt: TGTGCCAGCAGTTGCCCCAGGGCCCTAGGGGGAAACACCATATATTTT
v_call: TRBV27
clone_size: .
j_call: TRBJ1-3
d_call: .

cdr3_aa: CASSLGSGGTNEAFF
cdr3_nt: TGTGCCAGCAGCTTAGGGTCAGGGGGCACGAATGAAGCTTTCTTT
v_call: TRBV7-9
clone_size: .
j_call: TRBJ1-1
d_call: TRBD1

cdr3_aa: CSASKGTETNYGYTF
cdr3_nt: TGCAGTGCTAGTAAGGGGACAGAAACTAACTATGGCTACACCTTC
v_call: TRBV20-1
clone_size: .
j_call: TRBJ1-2
d_call: TRBD1

cdr3_aa: CASSSPRDRGYYNSPLHF
cdr3_nt: TGTGCCAGCAGCTCCCCCCGGGACAGGGGATACTATAATTCACCCCTCCACTTT
v_call: TRBV13
clone_size: .
j_call: TRBJ1-6
d_call: TRBD1

cdr3_aa: CASSLRDRVGSHEQYF
cdr3_nt: TGCGCCAGCAGCTTGCGGGACAGGGTAGGGAGCCACGAGCAGTACTTC
v_call: TRBV5-1
clone_size: .
j_call: TRBJ2-7
d_call: TRBD1

cdr3_aa: CASKQGATGSATNEKLFF
cdr3_nt: TGTGCCAGTAAGCAGGGGGCAACGGGATCTGCAACTAATGAAAAACTGTTTTTT
v_call: TRBV19
clone_size: .
j_call: TRBJ1-4
d_call: TRBD1

cdr3_aa: CASSDDQGANTGELFF
cdr3_nt: TGCGCCAGCAGCGACGACCAGGGGGCGAACACCGGGGAGCTGTTTTTT
v_call: TRBV5-1
clone_size: .
j_call: TRBJ2-2
d_call: TRBD1

cdr3_aa: CASSFSGTPSTDTQYF
cdr3_nt: TGTGCCAGCAGCTTCTCCGGGACACCTAGCACAGATACGCAGTATTTT
v_call: TRBV11-2
clone_size: .
j_call: TRBJ2-3
d_call: .

cdr3_aa: CASSDDLDRVDQPQHF
cdr3_nt: TGTGCCAGTAGTGACGACTTGGACAGGGTTGATCAGCCCCAGCATTTT
v_call: TRBV19
clone_size: once
j_call: TRBJ1-5
d_call: TRBD1

cdr3_aa: CAIRTGLNTEAFF
cdr3_nt: TGTGCCATTAGGACAGGTTTGAACACTGAAGCTTTCTTT
v_call: TRBV10-3
clone_size: .
j_call: TRBJ1-1
d_call: TRBD1

cdr3_aa: CASSPGGGPLRGYTF
cdr3_nt: TGTGCCAGCTCACCAGGGGGGGGACCCCTGAGGGGCTACACCTTC
v_call: TRBV18
clone_size: .
j_call: TRBJ1-2
d_call: .

cdr3_aa: CASSYSGSRDTQYF
cdr3_nt: TGTGCCAGCAGTTACTCGGGTAGCAGAGATACGCAGTATTTT
v_call: TRBV6-5
clone_size: .
j_call: TRBJ2-3
d_call: .

cdr3_aa: CAGARAQVYGYTF
cdr3_nt: TGTGCCGGGGCTCGGGCGCAGGTCTATGGCTACACCTTC
v_call: TRBV27
clone_size: few
j_call: TRBJ1-2
d_call: .

cdr3_aa: CASSLGGGANIQYF
cdr3_nt: TGCGCCAGCAGCTTGGGAGGGGGCGCGAACATTCAGTACTTC
v_call: TRBV5-1
clone_size: .
j_call: TRBJ2-4
d_call: TRBD1

cdr3_aa: CASSVMGISNQPQHF
cdr3_nt: TGTGCCAGCAGTGTAATGGGCATTAGCAATCAGCCCCAGCATTTT
v_call: TRBV28
clone_size: .
j_call: TRBJ1-5
d_call: .

cdr3_aa: CASSRISNTEAFF
cdr3_nt: TGTGCCAGCAGCCGTATCTCGAACACTGAAGCTTTCTTT
v_call: TRBV14
clone_size: .
j_call: TRBJ1-1
d_call: .